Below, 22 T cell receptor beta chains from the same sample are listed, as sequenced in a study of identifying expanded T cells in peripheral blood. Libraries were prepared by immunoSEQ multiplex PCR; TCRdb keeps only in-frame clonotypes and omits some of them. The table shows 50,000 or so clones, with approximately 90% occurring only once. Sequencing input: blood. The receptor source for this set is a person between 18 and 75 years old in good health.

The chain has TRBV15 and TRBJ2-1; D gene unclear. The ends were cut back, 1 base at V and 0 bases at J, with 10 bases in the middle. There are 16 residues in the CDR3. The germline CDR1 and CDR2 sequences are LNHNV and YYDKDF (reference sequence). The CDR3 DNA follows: TGTGCCACCAGCAGAGGTCCCGTCTACTCCTACAATGAGCAGTTCTTC. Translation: CATSRGPVYSYNEQFF.

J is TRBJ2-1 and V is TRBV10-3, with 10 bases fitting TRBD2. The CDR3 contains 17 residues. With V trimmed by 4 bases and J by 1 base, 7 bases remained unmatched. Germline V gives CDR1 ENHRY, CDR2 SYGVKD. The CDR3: CAISAFKAGGSYNEQFF. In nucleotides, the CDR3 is TGTGCCATCAGTGCTTTTAAAGCGGGAGGGTCCTACAATGAGCAGTTCTTC.

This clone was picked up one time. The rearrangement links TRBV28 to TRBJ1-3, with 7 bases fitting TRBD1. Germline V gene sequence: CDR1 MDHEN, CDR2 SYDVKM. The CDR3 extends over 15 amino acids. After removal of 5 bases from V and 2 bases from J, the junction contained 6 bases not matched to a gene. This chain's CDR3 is CASSMTGFPGNTIYF. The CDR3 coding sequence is TGTGCCAGCAGTATGACAGGGTTCCCTGGAAACACCATATATTTT. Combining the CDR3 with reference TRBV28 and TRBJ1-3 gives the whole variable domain DVKVTQSSRYLVKRTGEKVFLECVQDMDHENMFWYRQDPGLGLRLIYFSYDVKMKEKGDIPEGYSVSREKKERFSLILESASTNQTSMYLCASSMTGFPGNTIYFGEGSWLTVV.

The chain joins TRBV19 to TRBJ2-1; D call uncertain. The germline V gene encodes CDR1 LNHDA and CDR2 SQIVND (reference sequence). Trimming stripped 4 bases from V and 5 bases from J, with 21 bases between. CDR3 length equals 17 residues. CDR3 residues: CASSRAQGPGRNNEQFF. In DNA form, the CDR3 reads TGTGCCAGTAGTAGGGCCCAAGGGCCTGGACGAAACAATGAGCAGTTCTTC.

CDR3 bases: TGTGCCAGCAGTGAACAGGGGACGGGCAATGAGCAGTTCTTC. Its protein is CASSEQGTGNEQFF. V and J are TRBV2 and TRBJ2-1, with D possibly matching TRBD1 (6 bases). Trimming stripped 2 bases from V and 6 bases from J, with 11 bases between. Germline lookup yields CDR1 SNHLY and CDR2 FYNNEI. This CDR3 has 14 residues.

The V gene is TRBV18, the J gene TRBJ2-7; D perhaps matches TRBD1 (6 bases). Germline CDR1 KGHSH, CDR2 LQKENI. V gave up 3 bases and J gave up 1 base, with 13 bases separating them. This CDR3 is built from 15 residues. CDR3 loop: CASSPTTGLSYEQYF. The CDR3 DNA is TGTGCCAGCTCACCCACGACAGGCCTTTCCTACGAGCAGTACTTC.

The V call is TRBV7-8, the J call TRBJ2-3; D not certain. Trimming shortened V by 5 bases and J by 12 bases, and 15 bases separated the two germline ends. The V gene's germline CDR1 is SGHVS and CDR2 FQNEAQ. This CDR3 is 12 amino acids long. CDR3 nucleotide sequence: TGTGCCAGCAGCCCCCCTCTCAGTGTTCAGTATTTT. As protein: CASSPPLSVQYF.

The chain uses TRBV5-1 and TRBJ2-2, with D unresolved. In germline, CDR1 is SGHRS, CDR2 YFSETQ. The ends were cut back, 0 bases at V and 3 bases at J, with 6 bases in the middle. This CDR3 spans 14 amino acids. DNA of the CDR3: TGCGCCAGCAGCTTGGAGGTCGACACCGGGGAGCTGTTTTTT. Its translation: CASSLEVDTGELFF. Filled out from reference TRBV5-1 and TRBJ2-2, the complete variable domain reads KAGVTQTPRYLIKTRGQQVTLSCSPISGHRSVSWYQQTPGQGLQFLFEYFSETQRNKGNFPGRFSGRQFSNSRSEMNVSTLELGDSALYLCASSLEVDTGELFFGEGSRLTVL.

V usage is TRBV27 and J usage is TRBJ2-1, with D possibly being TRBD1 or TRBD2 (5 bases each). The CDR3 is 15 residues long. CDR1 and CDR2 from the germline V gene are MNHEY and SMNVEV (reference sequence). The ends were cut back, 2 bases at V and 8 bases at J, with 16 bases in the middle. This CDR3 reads CASSLSQGRGDEQFF. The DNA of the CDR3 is TGTGCCAGCAGTTTAAGCCAGGGACGTGGTGATGAGCAGTTCTTC.

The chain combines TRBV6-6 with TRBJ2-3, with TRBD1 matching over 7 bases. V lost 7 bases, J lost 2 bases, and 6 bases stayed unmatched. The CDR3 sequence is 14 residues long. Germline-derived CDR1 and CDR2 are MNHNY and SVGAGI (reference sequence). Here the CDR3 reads CASKRGRFTDTQYF. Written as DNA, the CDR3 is TGTGCCAGCAAAAGGGGGCGGTTCACAGATACGCAGTATTTT.

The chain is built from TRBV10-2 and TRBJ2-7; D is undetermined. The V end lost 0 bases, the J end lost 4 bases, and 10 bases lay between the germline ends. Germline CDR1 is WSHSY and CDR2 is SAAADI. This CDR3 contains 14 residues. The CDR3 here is CASSESSQFYEQYF. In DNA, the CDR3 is TGCGCCAGCAGTGAGTCGAGCCAGTTTTACGAGCAGTACTTC.

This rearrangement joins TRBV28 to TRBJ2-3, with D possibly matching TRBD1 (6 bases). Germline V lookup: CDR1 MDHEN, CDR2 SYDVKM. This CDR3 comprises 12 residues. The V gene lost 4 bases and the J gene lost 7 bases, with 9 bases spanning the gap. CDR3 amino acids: CASSSGDHTQYF. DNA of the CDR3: TGTGCCAGCAGTTCAGGGGACCATACGCAGTATTTT.

The CDR3: CASSQGIAGGKAKNIQYF. In DNA, the CDR3 is TGCGCCAGCAGCCAAGGCATAGCGGGAGGGAAGGCCAAAAACATTCAGTACTTC. J is TRBJ2-4 and V is TRBV4-1; TRBD2 matches at 11 bases. The CDR3 consists of 18 residues. Losses at the gene ends were 1 base for V and 1 base for J; bases not matched to a gene: 6. The germline CDR1 and CDR2 sequences are MGHRA and YSYEKL.

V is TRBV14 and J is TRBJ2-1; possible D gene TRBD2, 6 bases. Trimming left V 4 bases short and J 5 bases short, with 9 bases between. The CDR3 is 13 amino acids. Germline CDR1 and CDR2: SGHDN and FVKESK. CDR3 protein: CASSPLANNEQFF. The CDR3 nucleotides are TGTGCCAGCAGCCCGCTAGCGAACAATGAGCAGTTCTTC.

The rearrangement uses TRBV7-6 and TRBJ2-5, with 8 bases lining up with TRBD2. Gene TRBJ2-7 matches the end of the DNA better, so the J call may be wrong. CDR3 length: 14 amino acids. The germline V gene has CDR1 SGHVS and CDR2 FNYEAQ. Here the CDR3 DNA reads TGTGCCAGCAGTGCCGGGACTAGCTCCTACGAGCAGTACTTC. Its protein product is CASSAGTSSYEQYF.

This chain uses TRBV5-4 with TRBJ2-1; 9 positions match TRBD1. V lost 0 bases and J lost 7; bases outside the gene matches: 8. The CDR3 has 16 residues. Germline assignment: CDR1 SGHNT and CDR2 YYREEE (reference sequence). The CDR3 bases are TGTGCCAGCAGCTTGGAACCGGGACAGGGTGGTAATGAGCAGTTCTTC. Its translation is CASSLEPGQGGNEQFF.

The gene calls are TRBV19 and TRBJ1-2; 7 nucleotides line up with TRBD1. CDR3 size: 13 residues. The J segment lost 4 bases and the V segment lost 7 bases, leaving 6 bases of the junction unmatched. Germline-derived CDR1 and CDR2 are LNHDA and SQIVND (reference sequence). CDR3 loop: CASKEGAGYGYTF. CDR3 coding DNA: TGTGCCAGTAAAGAGGGGGCAGGCTATGGCTACACCTTC.

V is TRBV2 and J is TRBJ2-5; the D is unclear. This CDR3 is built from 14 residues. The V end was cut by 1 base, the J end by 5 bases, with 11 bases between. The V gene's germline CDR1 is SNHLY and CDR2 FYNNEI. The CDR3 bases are TGTGCCAGCAGTGAAGGCGCGTCGCGGGAGACCCAGTACTTC. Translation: CASSEGASRETQYF. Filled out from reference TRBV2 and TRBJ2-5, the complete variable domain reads EPEVTQTPSHQVTQMGQEVILRCVPISNHLYFYWYRQILGQKVEFLVSFYNNEISEKSEIFDDQFSVERPDGSNFTLKIRSTKLEDSAMYFCASSEGASRETQYFGPGTRLLVL.

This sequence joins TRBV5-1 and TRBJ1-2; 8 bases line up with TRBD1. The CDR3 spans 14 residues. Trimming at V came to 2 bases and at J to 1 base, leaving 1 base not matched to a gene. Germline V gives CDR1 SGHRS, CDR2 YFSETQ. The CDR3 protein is CASSLGQGNYGYTF. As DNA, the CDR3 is TGCGCCAGCAGCTTAGGACAGGGTAACTATGGCTACACCTTC. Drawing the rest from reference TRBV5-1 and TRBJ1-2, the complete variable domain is KAGVTQTPRYLIKTRGQQVTLSCSPISGHRSVSWYQQTPGQGLQFLFEYFSETQRNKGNFPGRFSGRQFSNSRSEMNVSTLELGDSALYLCASSLGQGNYGYTFGSGTRLTVV.

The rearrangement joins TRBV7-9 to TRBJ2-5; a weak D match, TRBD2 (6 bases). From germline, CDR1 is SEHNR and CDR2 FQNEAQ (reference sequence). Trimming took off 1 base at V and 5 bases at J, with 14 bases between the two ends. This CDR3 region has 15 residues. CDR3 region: CASSLGGGSLETQYF. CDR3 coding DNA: TGTGCCAGCAGCTTAGGGGGAGGCAGTCTGGAGACCCAGTACTTC.

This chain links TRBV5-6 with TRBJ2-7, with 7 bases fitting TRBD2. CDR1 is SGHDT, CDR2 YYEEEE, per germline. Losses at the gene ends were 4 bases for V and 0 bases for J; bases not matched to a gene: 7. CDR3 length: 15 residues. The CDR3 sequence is CASSVPTSISYEQYF. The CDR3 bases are TGTGCCAGCAGCGTCCCGACTAGCATCTCCTACGAGCAGTACTTC.

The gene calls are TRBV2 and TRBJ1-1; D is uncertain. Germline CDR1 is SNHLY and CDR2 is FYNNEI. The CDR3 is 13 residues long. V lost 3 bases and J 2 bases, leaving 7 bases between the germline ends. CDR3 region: CASSDGRNTEAFF. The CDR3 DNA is TGTGCCAGCAGTGATGGCAGAAACACTGAAGCTTTCTTT. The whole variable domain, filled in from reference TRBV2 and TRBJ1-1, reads EPEVTQTPSHQVTQMGQEVILRCVPISNHLYFYWYRQILGQKVEFLVSFYNNEISEKSEIFDDQFSVERPDGSNFTLKIRSTKLEDSAMYFCASSDGRNTEAFFGQGTRLTVV.